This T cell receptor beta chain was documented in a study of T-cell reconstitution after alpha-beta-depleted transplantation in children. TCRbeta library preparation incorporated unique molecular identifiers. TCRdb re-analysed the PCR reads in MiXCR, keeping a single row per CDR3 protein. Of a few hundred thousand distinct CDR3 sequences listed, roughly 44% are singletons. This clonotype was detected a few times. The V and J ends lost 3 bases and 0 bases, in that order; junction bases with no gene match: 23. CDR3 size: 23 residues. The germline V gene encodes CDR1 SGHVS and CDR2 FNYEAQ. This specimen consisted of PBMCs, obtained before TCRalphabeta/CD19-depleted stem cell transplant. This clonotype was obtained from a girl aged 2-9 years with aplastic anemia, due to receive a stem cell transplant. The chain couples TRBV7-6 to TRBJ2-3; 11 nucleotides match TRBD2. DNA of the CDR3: TGTGCCAGCAGCTTTCCCAAGCCCGGGACTAGCGGAGTCCCCACCTTTAGCACAGATACGCAGTATTTT. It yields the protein CASSFPKPGTSGVPTFSTDTQYF.